This TCR beta chain was sequenced during a study of T-cell reconstitution after alpha-beta-depleted transplantation in children. This CDR3 region has 15 residues. Germline V gene sequence: CDR1 SGHRS, CDR2 YFSETQ. V lost 0 bases and J 0 bases, leaving 9 bases between the germline ends. For TCRbeta, the library was prepared with unique molecular identifiers. Each CDR3 protein gets one entry after TCRdb re-called the PCR reads with MiXCR. The data show around 600,000 distinct CDR3 sequences, about 11% seen once. This clonotype was observed a handful of times. The genes are TRBV5-1 and TRBJ2-5; D not certain. The sequencing used PBMCs from the stem cell graft donor, collected from the stem cell graft. The receptor was isolated from a human donor who donated a stem cell graft to a child with acute myeloid leukemia. CDR3 region: CASSLERAYQETQYF. The CDR3 DNA follows: TGCGCCAGCAGCTTGGAACGGGCGTACCAAGAGACCCAGTACTTC. The full variable domain, rest sourced from reference TRBV5-1 and TRBJ2-5, is KAGVTQTPRYLIKTRGQQVTLSCSPISGHRSVSWYQQTPGQGLQFLFEYFSETQRNKGNFPGRFSGRQFSNSRSEMNVSTLELGDSALYLCASSLERAYQETQYFGPGTRLLVL.